These T cell receptor beta chains were read from a single sample in a study of T cells in Graves' hyperthyroidism and ophthalmopathy. TCRdb fed the multiplex PCR reads into MiXCR, producing one record per CDR3 protein. The sample holds 500,000 to 700,000 distinct CDR3 sequences, approximately 15% seen once. The source material was blood. Receptors originate from a woman aged 18-29 years with Graves' hyperthyroidism. CDR3s include the opening cysteine and the closing phenylalanine or tryptophan. The D gene is left open where the match is weak. Clone size is given for some rows only: seen once, a few or many times, or a class if the clone is expanded.

>TRBV29-1|TRBJ2-1|TRBD2|-
TGCAGCGTTGCCATACTAGCGGGAGGAAGTAATGAGCAGTTCTTC
CSVAILAGGSNEQFF
>TRBV3-1|TRBJ1-2|-|many
TGTGCCAGCAGCCAAGCCGGGGTTCCTGGCTACACCTTC
CASSQAGVPGYTF
>TRBV7-9|TRBJ2-7|-|many
TGTGCCAGCAGCTTTGTTCCCTACGAGCAGTACTTC
CASSFVPYEQYF
>TRBV4-1|TRBJ2-1|-|-
TGCGCCAGCAGCCAAGATGTCCTGGCTAGTGTCGTAGTGTATGAGCAGTTCTTC
CASSQDVLASVVVYEQFF
>TRBV20-1|TRBJ2-7|-|many
TGCAGTGCTAGTGGGGGGATATCCTACGAGCAGTACTTC
CSASGGISYEQYF
>TRBV5-6|TRBJ2-3|-|many
TGTGCCAGCAGCTTGGCGGGCAGGGTAGGTGCAGATACGCAGTATTTT
CASSLAGRVGADTQYF
>TRBV12-3/TRBV12-4|TRBJ1-5|-|many
TGTGCCAGCAGTTGGGTCTATCAGCCCCAGCATTTT
CASSWVYQPQHF
>TRBV20-1|TRBJ2-1|TRBD2|-
TGCAGTGCTAGAGACCCGAGACTAGCGGGATTTAATGAGCAGTTCTTC
CSARDPRLAGFNEQFF
>TRBV6-1|TRBJ1-3|-|few
TGTGCCAGCAGTGAATGGATGGGGAGCTCTGGAAACACCATATATTTT
CASSEWMGSSGNTIYF
>TRBV13|TRBJ2-7|TRBD1|few
TGTGCCAGCAGCTCACAGGGGGCCTCCTACGAGCAGTACTTC
CASSSQGASYEQYF
>TRBV11-2|TRBJ2-1|-|many
TGTGCCAGCAGCTTAACCCCCTTTGAGCGGGAGCAGTTCTTC
CASSLTPFEREQFF
>TRBV4-3|TRBJ1-4|-|few
TGCGCCAGCAGCCCCAGCGGGTCAAGGGGTGGGGAAAAACTGTTTTTT
CASSPSGSRGGEKLFF
>TRBV5-1|TRBJ2-3|TRBD1|many
TGCGCCAGCGGGGCTCAGGGGGCAACAGATACGCAGTATTTT
CASGAQGATDTQYF
>TRBV14|TRBJ2-1|-|many
TGTGCCAGCAGGGGAGATGGTAACAATGAGCAGTTCTTC
CASRGDGNNEQFF
>TRBV28|TRBJ2-7|-|many
TGTGCCAGCAGTTTGTGGGGGCTCCCTTCACCGTACTTC
CASSLWGLPSPYF
>TRBV6-2/TRBV6-3|TRBJ2-7|-|few
TGTGCCAGCAGTTACAAAGCCTGGTCCTACGAGCAGTACTTC
CASSYKAWSYEQYF
>TRBV2|TRBJ1-1|TRBD1|many
TGTGCCAGCAGTAGACGGACAGGGGGCCACACTGAAGCTTTCTTT
CASSRRTGGHTEAFF
>TRBV5-1|TRBJ2-5|-|few
TGCGCCAGCAGCCCCCTAAAAGGGGGGGCAGGCCAAGAGACCCAGTACTTC
CASSPLKGGAGQETQYF
>TRBV6-4|TRBJ2-5|-|-
TGTGCCATCAGTTACGGGGCTAGCGATTTGGAGACCCAGTACTTC
CAISYGASDLETQYF
>TRBV18|TRBJ1-1|TRBD1|-
TGTGCCAGCTCACCAAAGGGGGCTTATAACACTGAAGCTTTCTTT
CASSPKGAYNTEAFF
>TRBV19|TRBJ2-1|TRBD2|-
TGTGCCAGTAGTAGCGGGAGGGCCGAAAACAATGAGCAGTTCTTC
CASSSGRAENNEQFF
>TRBV5-6|TRBJ2-7|-|few
TGTGCCAGCAGCTTAGTAGGACATGGGTCCTACGGGCAGTACTTC
CASSLVGHGSYGQYF
>TRBV7-2|TRBJ2-3|TRBD2|-
TGTGCCAGCAGCCGGGGACTAGCGGGGGGGCCGACAGATACGCAGTATTTT
CASSRGLAGGPTDTQYF
>TRBV12-3/TRBV12-4|TRBJ2-3|-|many
TGTGCCAGCAGTTTCACTGTTGGATGGGTCACAGATACGCAGTATTTT
CASSFTVGWVTDTQYF
>TRBV18|TRBJ1-5|-|-
TGTGCCAGCTCACCACGGGCAGGTACCTGGTCCCAGCATTTT
CASSPRAGTWSQHF
>TRBV7-2|TRBJ2-5|TRBD2|many
TGTGCCAGCAGCTTAAAACCGCCTAGCGGGAGTGAAACCCAGTACTTC
CASSLKPPSGSETQYF
>TRBV2|TRBJ2-1|-|many
TGTGCCAGCATAGAGTACAATGAGCAGTTCTTC
CASIEYNEQFF
>TRBV7-8|TRBJ2-2|-|few
TGTGCCAGCAGCTTAGTAAGGCCGGGGGTGCTGTTTTTT
CASSLVRPGVLFF
>TRBV7-9|TRBJ2-7|TRBD2|-
TGTGCCAGCAGCTCCCTCATTTGGGAGGGTAACTCCTACGAGCAGTACTTC
CASSSLIWEGNSYEQYF
>TRBV15|TRBJ2-7|-|-
TGTGCCACCAGCAGAGAACATGAACAGGGCGAGCAGTACTTC
CATSREHEQGEQYF
>TRBV5-1|TRBJ2-7|TRBD2|few
TGCGCCAGCCAACCCTTCGAGGAGTGGCGGGGGGCTTCGAGCTCCTACGAGCAGTACTTC
CASQPFEEWRGASSSYEQYF
>TRBV5-1|TRBJ2-7|-|-
TGCGCCAGCAGCTCTCAGGGTACCTACGAGCAGTACTTC
CASSSQGTYEQYF
>TRBV27|TRBJ2-1|TRBD2|many
TGTGCCAGCAGAGAGGGCCCGCTAGCGGGGAGCAATGAGCAGTTCTTC
CASREGPLAGSNEQFF
>TRBV5-1|TRBJ2-7|TRBD1|many
TGCGCCAGCAGCTTGGAGGGTCGGACAGGGGCCGACGAGCAGTACTTC
CASSLEGRTGADEQYF
>TRBV30|TRBJ2-3|TRBD2|few
TGTGCCTGGAGTTTACCAGCGGGGGCCGCAGATACGCAGTATTTT
CAWSLPAGAADTQYF
>TRBV7-8|TRBJ2-7|-|many
TGTGCCAGCAGCTTCTCCCGGAGTGTAGGCTACGAGCAGTACTTC
CASSFSRSVGYEQYF
>TRBV3-1|TRBJ1-2|-|few
TGTGCCAGCAGCCAATCTGTCACGACTGGCTACACCTTC
CASSQSVTTGYTF
>TRBV6-1|TRBJ1-6|-|-
TGTGCCAGTAACACAGTCAGGACATTCGGATCACCCCTCCACTTT
CASNTVRTFGSPLHF
>TRBV20-1|TRBJ1-5|TRBD1|-
TGCAGTGCATTCTCCGGGACAGGGGACAATCAGCCCCAGCATTTT
CSAFSGTGDNQPQHF
>TRBV10-3|TRBJ1-6|-|-
TGTGCCATCAGTGAGTCGAGGTGGTCGGGTTATTCACCCCTCCACTTT
CAISESRWSGYSPLHF
>TRBV24-1|TRBJ2-3|TRBD1|-
TGTGCCACCGGGACAGGGGCAGATACGCAGTATTTT
CATGTGADTQYF